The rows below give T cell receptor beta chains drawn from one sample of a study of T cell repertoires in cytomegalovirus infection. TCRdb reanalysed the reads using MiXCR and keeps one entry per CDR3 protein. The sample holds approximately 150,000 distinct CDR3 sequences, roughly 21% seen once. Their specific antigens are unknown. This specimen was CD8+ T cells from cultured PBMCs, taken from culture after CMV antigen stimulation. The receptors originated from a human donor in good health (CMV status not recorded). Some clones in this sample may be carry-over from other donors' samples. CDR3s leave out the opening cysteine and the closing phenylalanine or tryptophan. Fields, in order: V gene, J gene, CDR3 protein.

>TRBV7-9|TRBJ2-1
ASSSPDEGHEQF
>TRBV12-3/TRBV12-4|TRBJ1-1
ASSLGGPDTEAF
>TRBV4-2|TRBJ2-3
ASSPAGRDYLTDTQY
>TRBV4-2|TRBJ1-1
ASSQDGGTEAF
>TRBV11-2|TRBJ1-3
ASSFEGGSGNTIY
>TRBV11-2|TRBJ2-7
ACQGAIGTYEQY
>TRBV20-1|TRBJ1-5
SARRQYSNQPQH
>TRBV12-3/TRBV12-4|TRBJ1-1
ASSLWGGKTEAF
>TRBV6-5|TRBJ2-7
ASRPTDGSYEQY
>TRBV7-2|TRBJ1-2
ASSLAGGKKGYT
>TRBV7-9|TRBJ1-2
ASRPPGQADYGYT
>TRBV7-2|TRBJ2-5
ASSLGLAGGKETQY
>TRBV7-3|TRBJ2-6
ASSLTRGWKELGANVLT
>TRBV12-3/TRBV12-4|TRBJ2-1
ASSAGPTGNEQF
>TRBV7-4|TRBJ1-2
ASSLGTGEAYGYT
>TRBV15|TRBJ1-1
ATSRDLNTEAF
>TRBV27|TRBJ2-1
ASSRGSSYNEQF
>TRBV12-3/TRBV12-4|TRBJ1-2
ASRPREFYGYT
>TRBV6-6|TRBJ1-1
ASSYSSGANTEAF
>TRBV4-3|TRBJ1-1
ASSQDRGVTEAF
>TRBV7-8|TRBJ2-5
ASSAYGLETQY
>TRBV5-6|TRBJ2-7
ASSTGLQAYEQY
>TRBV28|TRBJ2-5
ASTEEDREQETQY
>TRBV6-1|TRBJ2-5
ASSDLRRQNQETQY
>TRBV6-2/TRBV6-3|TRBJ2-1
ASSSRTGRVIGEQF
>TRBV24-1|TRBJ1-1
ATSDDRDRAEAF
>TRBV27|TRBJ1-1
ASSRGQTEAF
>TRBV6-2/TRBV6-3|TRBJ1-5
ASATGRNQPQH
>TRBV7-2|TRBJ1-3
ASSLVGRGRENTIY
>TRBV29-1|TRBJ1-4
SVEGRDEKLF
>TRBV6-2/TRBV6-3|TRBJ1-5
ASSLRRDSGPQH
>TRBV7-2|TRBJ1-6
ATGHPSYNSPLH
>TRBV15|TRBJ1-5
ATSRVMAPSNQPQH
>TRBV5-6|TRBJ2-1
ASSLAEQSRYNEQF
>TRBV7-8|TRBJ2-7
ASSPGLSFSYEQY
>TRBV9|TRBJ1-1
ASSVGTATEAF
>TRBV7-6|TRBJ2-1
ASSLERRDHHYNEQF
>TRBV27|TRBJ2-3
ASSFSSGGGTDTQY
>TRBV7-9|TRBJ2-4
AADGQATAKNIQY
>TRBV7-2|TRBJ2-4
ASSLVSSGGKNIQY
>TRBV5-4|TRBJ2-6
ASSFSTLEGRGNSGANVLT
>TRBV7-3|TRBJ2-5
ASSLRGSGETQY
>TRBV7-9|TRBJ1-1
ASSLTPTGMNTEAF
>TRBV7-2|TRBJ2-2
ASSPLEGGRSGELF
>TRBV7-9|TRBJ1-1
ASSLGSTEAF